What follows are 4 T cell receptor beta chains derived from one specimen sequenced in a study of T cell clonality in common variable immunodeficiency (dated by TCRdb to the mid-2010s). The antigens of these receptors remain unknown. Library preparation was by the immunoSEQ multiplex PCR assay. Drawn from immuneACCESS, this table holds only the in-frame rearrangements with V and J called that TCRdb kept. Clones are partly lost; checked studies trace under half to an unresolved V gene and leave the rest unexplained. There are about 25,000 clones in this sample, and none of them is a singleton. The ten biggest clones cover 4% of the sample. Findings and caveats that apply to the study as a whole: CVID TCRbeta sequences reportedly showed fewer deletions and N-nucleotide insertions and lacked highly modified clones with 13 or more V deletions.

Sequencing used peripheral blood mononuclear cells. The origin of the receptors is a human donor with common variable immunodeficiency.

This clone has more than one count but fewer than ten. The read is 3 residues too short to cover the CDR3 end, so that end is filled in from the germline J gene. This chain connects TRBV7-2 to TRBJ1-2; D call uncertain. CDR1 SGHTA and CDR2 FQGNSA come from the germline V gene. CDR3 length: 11 residues. Incomplete CDR3 DNA: TGTGCCAGCAGCTTATTTGACAGC. The encoded protein is CASSLFDS. The full-length CDR3 reads as CASSLFDSYTF.

This clone was seen repeatedly, ten times or more. The read gets to within 3 residues of the CDR3 end, and the germline J gene fills in the rest. The chain combines TRBV18 with TRBJ2-1; TRBD2 aligns across 11 bases. The CDR3 is 17 residues long. Per germline, CDR1 KGHSH and CDR2 LQKENI. With V trimmed by 6 bases and J by 4 bases, 11 bases remained unmatched. The sequenced CDR3 bases are TGTGCCAGCTCCCAATCCCGGACTAGCGGGCTGTACAATGAG. As protein: CASSQSRTSGLYNE. The whole CDR3 reads CASSQSRTSGLYNEQFF. The whole variable domain, remainder taken from reference TRBV18 and TRBJ2-1, is NAGVMQNPRHLVRRRGQEARLRCSPMKGHSHVYWYRQLPEEGLKFMVYLQKENIIDESGMPKERFSAEFPKEGPSILRIQQVVRGDSAAYFCASSQSRTSGLYNEQFFGPGTRLTVL.

In this sample, this clone turned up many times. Incomplete CDR3 DNA: TGTGCCAGCACCATCACAGGCTACGAG. It is translated as CASTITGYE. The full CDR3 sequence reads CASTITGYEQYF. The chain combines TRBV2 with TRBJ2-7; maybe TRBD1 (5 bases). The CDR3 end lies 3 residues beyond the end of the read and is filled in from the germline J gene. From germline, CDR1 is SNHLY and CDR2 FYNNEI. The CDR3 totals 12 residues. V was cut by 7 bases and J by 3 bases, with 10 bases left in between.

As to this clone: The read comes to an end 3 residues before the CDR3 does, leaving the germline J gene to fill in the end. V usage is TRBV30 and J usage is TRBJ1-1; D may be TRBD1 (5 bases). V was trimmed by 2 bases and J by 2 bases, leaving 15 bases between them. CDR3 length: 15 amino acids. Looked up from germline, CDR1 is GTSNPN and CDR2 is SVGIG (reference sequence). CDR3 DNA, as far as it was read: TGTGCCTGGAGTTATCTCGACAGAAGAAACACTGAA. Translation gives CAWSYLDRRNTE. The full CDR3 is CAWSYLDRRNTEAFF. The full variable domain, its missing parts supplied by reference TRBV30 and TRBJ1-1, is SQTIHQWPATLVQPVGSPLSLECTVEGTSNPNLYWYRQAAGRGLQLLFYSVGIGQISSEVPQNLSASRPQDRQFILSSKKLLLSDSGFYLCAWSYLDRRNTEAFFGQGTRLTVV.